These 7 T cell receptor beta chains were sequenced from one sample in a study of cytomegalovirus exposure and HLA in healthy donors. This table comes from immunoSEQ multiplex PCR, and its TCRdb copy is limited to in-frame clones, with some not included. The sample lists some 250,000 clones, 90% occurring once. What was sequenced was PBMCs. The receptors come from a woman younger than 35 in good health and CMV-seronegative.

The chain recombines TRBV28 with TRBJ1-2; the match to TRBD1 covers 7 bases. This CDR3 has 15 residues. The V gene end was trimmed by 5 bases and the J gene end by 2 bases; junction bases not matched to a gene: 8. Germline CDR1 and CDR2: MDHEN and SYDVKM. DNA for the CDR3: TGTGCCAGCAGTCCGACAGGGTGGGGGAACTATGGCTACACCTTC. Translation gives CASSPTGWGNYGYTF.

The CDR3: CASSLGQVSYNEQFF. The CDR3 nucleotides are TGTGCCAGCAGTTTAGGGCAGGTCTCCTACAATGAGCAGTTCTTC. The genes are TRBV27 and TRBJ2-1; D ambiguous. The CDR3 contains 15 residues. Germline V gives CDR1 MNHEY, CDR2 SMNVEV (reference sequence). Trimming took off 2 bases at V and 0 bases at J, with 8 bases between the two ends.

On this clone itself: The germline gene is not matched at one end of the junction; a read error may be the cause. V and J are TRBV7-7 and TRBJ2-2; perhaps TRBD2 as D (5 bases). Germline CDR1 SSHAT, CDR2 FNYEAQ (reference sequence). This CDR3 contains 13 residues. The CDR3 nucleotides read TGTGCTAGCAGCGGATGGGCCGCCGGGGAGCTGTTTTTT. Its protein product is CASSGWAAGELFF.

The CDR3 DNA reads as TGTGCCAGCAGCGCCGTGGCGAACACTGAAGCTTTCTTT. Translated, it gives CASSAVANTEAFF. V usage is TRBV9 and J usage is TRBJ1-1, with D hard to call. Germline-derived CDR1 and CDR2 are SGDLS and YYNGEE. V shed 3 bases and J shed 1 base, with 7 bases lying between them. CDR3 length: 13 residues.

J is TRBJ2-1 and V is TRBV6-5, with TRBD2 matching 11 bases. J lost 7 bases, V lost 2 bases, and 4 bases had no gene match. The V gene's germline CDR1 is MNHEY and CDR2 SVGAGI. The CDR3 loop spans 15 amino acids. The CDR3 sequence is CASSYGLAGGNEQFF. CDR3 coding DNA: TGTGCCAGCAGTTACGGTCTAGCGGGGGGTAATGAGCAGTTCTTC.

The chain carries TRBV25-1 and TRBJ2-5; 13 bases fit TRBD2. Germline CDR1 reads MGHDK; CDR2 reads SYGVNS. The CDR3 runs to 17 residues. V was pared by 5 bases and J by 4 bases, with 10 bases of the junction left unmatched. The CDR3 reads CASSSGRTSGGRETQYF. The CDR3 DNA follows: TGTGCCAGCAGTTCGGGGAGGACTAGCGGGGGCCGAGAGACCCAGTACTTC.

This clone was picked up a small number of times. V gene TRBV28 combines with J gene TRBJ1-2; D is possibly TRBD1 (6 bases). Per the germline V gene, CDR1 is MDHEN and CDR2 is SYDVKM. The V end lost 6 bases, the J end lost 9 bases, and 14 bases lay between the germline ends. The CDR3 loop spans 12 amino acids. This chain's CDR3 is CASSSQGASYTF. Here the CDR3 DNA reads TGTGCCAGCAGCTCACAGGGAGCGAGCTACACCTTC.